This TCR beta chain was identified in a study of shared clonotypes between healthy human individuals. For the study at large: Three men and a couple of women, aged 18 to 49, were donors. Study results and limitations: Memory subsets generally showed smaller estimated richness than naive subsets did.

Each subset's genomic DNA was shared equally among a number of immunoSEQ plates. Authors' analysis steps: Filtering was not the same, since immunoSEQ gave junction-only sequences without quality scores. Repertoires were generated with immunoSEQ multiplex PCR, while TCRdb's copy carries only in-frame clones and drops some. Clone size and the V and J calls come from that table; the DNA yielded D and trimming. The sample lists roughly 1,600,000 clones; about 98.5% were seen once. Germline CDR1 SGHAT, CDR2 FQNNGV. The CDR3 loop spans 15 amino acids. Trimming stripped 4 bases from V and 1 base from J, with 12 bases between. Concerning this clone itself: As yet, its antigen is unknown.

This sequence originates from a man aged 25-45 years in good health. The chain combines TRBV11-2 with TRBJ2-3; TRBD1 might be the D (6 bases). Sample: naive CD4+ T cells sorted from blood. Subset defined: CD45RA+ positively selected. Here the CDR3 reads CASSSQSGGTDTQYF. CDR3 bases: TGTGCCAGCAGCTCGCAGTCAGGGGGCACAGATACGCAGTATTTT.